The next 24 T cell receptor beta chains were all read from a single sample in a study of CD8 T cells in Susac syndrome. When the RNA was reverse transcribed, random hexamers were used with an input of roughly 0.45 to 1 ug. A single record per CDR3 protein comes from TCRdb applying MiXCR to the immunoSEQ multiplex PCR reads. This sample has some 260,000 distinct CDR3 sequences, with 70% to 90% found just once. Sequenced material: CD8+ T cells from PBMCs. The receptor source for this set is a human donor with multiple sclerosis.

This clonotype was recorded a few times. The chain combines TRBV3-1 with TRBJ2-2; 7 nucleotides line up with TRBD2. The V gene's germline CDR1 is LGHDT and CDR2 YNNKEL (reference sequence). The J segment lost 2 bases and the V segment lost 7 bases, leaving 7 bases of the junction unmatched. The CDR3 totals 15 residues. Here the CDR3 DNA reads TGTGCCAGCACCTACGGGACTACTAACACCGGGGAGCTGTTTTTT. This translates into CASTYGTTNTGELFF.

The chain is built from TRBV2 and TRBJ2-7, with D unclear. There are 12 residues in the CDR3. Germline V gives CDR1 SNHLY, CDR2 FYNNEI. Trimming left V 5 bases short and J 0 bases short, with 5 bases between. CDR3 amino acids: CASSWSSYEQYF. CDR3 nucleotide sequence: TGTGCCAGCAGTTGGAGCTCCTACGAGCAGTACTTC.

The rearrangement links TRBV27 to TRBJ2-7; the D gene is possibly TRBD2 (6 bases). Trimming pared 8 bases from V and 6 bases from J, leaving 20 bases between. The germline CDR1 and CDR2 sequences are MNHEY and SMNVEV (reference sequence). The CDR3 sequence is 14 residues long. CDR3 protein: CASGLLPLKSEQYF. The CDR3 DNA follows: TGTGCCAGCGGACTACTACCTCTCAAGTCCGAGCAGTACTTC.

The gene calls are TRBV28 and TRBJ2-5; possibly TRBD1 for D (6 bases). The ends were cut back, 4 bases at V and 4 bases at J, with 19 bases in the middle. This CDR3 is 16 amino acids long. Germline V gene lookup returns CDR1 MDHEN and CDR2 SYDVKM. The CDR3 bases are TGTGCCAGCAGTTCCCCTCTGGCCAGGGGCCTAGAGACCCAGTACTTC. Translated: CASSSPLARGLETQYF.

As to this clonotype: At one of its ends the junction is not consistent with the germline gene, which may arise from a read error. The gene calls are TRBV7-7 and TRBJ1-3; TRBD1 matches 8 bases. Germline values: CDR1 SSHAT, CDR2 FNYEAQ (reference sequence). The CDR3 covers 15 residues. The CDR3 DNA is TGTGCTAGCAGCTCAGGGACAGGTTCGGGAAACACCATATATTTT. It yields the protein CASSSGTGSGNTIYF.

This chain uses TRBV3-1 with TRBJ2-1, with TRBD2 matching over 11 bases. J gave up 4 bases and V 0 bases, and 5 bases lay outside the gene matches. Germline loops: CDR1 LGHDT, CDR2 YNNKEL (reference sequence). The CDR3 extends over 17 amino acids. Written as DNA, the CDR3 is TGTGCCAGCAGCCAAGATCGCACTAGCGGGAGATACAATGAGCAGTTCTTC. It translates to CASSQDRTSGRYNEQFF.

This chain uses TRBV28 with TRBJ2-7; D ambiguous. The CDR3 contains 11 residues. Germline CDR1 and CDR2: MDHEN and SYDVKM. Trimming pared 3 bases from V and 7 bases from J, leaving 7 bases between. CDR3 nucleotides: TGTGCCAGCAGTTTCGCCCTTGAGCAGTACTTC. This translates into CASSFALEQYF.

This chain connects TRBV13 to TRBJ2-7; TRBD2 is a possible D gene (6 bases). CDR1 is PRHDT, CDR2 FYEKMQ, per germline (reference sequence). CDR3 length: 14 residues. V lost 0 bases to trimming and J lost 3 bases, with 9 bases between them. CDR3 residues: CASSLGTSFYEQYF. CDR3 in DNA: TGTGCCAGCAGCTTAGGGACTAGTTTCTACGAGCAGTACTTC. The entire variable domain, with the rest obtained from reference TRBV13 and TRBJ2-7, is as follows: AAGVIQSPRHLIKEKRETATLKCYPIPRHDTVYWYQQGPGQDPQFLISFYEKMQSDKGSIPDRFSAQQFSDYHSELNMSSLELGDSALYFCASSLGTSFYEQYFGPGTRLTVT.

The chain recombines TRBV5-1 with TRBJ1-2; possible D gene TRBD1, 5 bases. CDR1 SGHRS and CDR2 YFSETQ come from the germline V gene. The CDR3 loop spans 14 amino acids. Trimming took 0 bases from V and 9 from J, leaving 15 bases between them. The CDR3 loop reads CASSLEALTGSYTF. CDR3 coding DNA: TGCGCCAGCAGCTTGGAGGCCCTTACAGGCAGCTACACCTTC.

The gene calls are TRBV29-1 and TRBJ2-7, with D unclear. The CDR3 loop spans 12 amino acids. V was trimmed by 3 bases and J by 0 bases, leaving 6 bases between them. CDR1 is SQVTM and CDR2 is ANQGSEA in the germline V gene. This chain's CDR3 is CSVELSSYEQYF. The DNA for the CDR3 is TGCAGCGTTGAGTTAAGCTCCTACGAGCAGTACTTC.

The chain has TRBV6-5 and TRBJ2-3, with TRBD2 matching 9 bases. V was pared by 2 bases and J by 2 bases, with 8 bases of the junction left unmatched. The CDR3 runs to 17 residues. Germline CDR1 is MNHEY and CDR2 is SVGAGI. CDR3 nucleotide sequence: TGTGCCAGCAGTTACCCCTCGCGGGAGGGTAACACAGATACGCAGTATTTT. As protein: CASSYPSREGNTDTQYF.

V gene TRBV29-1 combines with J gene TRBJ2-1; 8 bases map to TRBD1. V gave up 7 bases and J gave up 8 bases; unmatched junction bases: 10. Germline V gene sequence: CDR1 SQVTM, CDR2 ANQGSEA. This CDR3 has 13 amino acids. The CDR3 spells CSGSGGEGYEQFF. CDR3 DNA: TGCAGCGGGTCAGGGGGCGAAGGGTATGAGCAGTTCTTC.

This chain joins TRBV20-1 and TRBJ2-1, with TRBD2 identical over 9 bases. There are 15 residues in the CDR3. Trimming at V came to 3 bases and at J to 3 bases, leaving 6 bases not matched to a gene. Germline loops: CDR1 DFQATT, CDR2 SNEGSKA (reference sequence). CDR3 in amino acids: CSARSASGIYNEQFF. The CDR3 coding sequence is TGCAGTGCTAGGAGCGCTAGCGGGATCTACAATGAGCAGTTCTTC.

This chain uses TRBV5-6 with TRBJ1-6; D gene uncertain. Germline CDR1 is SGHDT and CDR2 is YYEEEE. Trimming took 0 bases from V and 5 from J, leaving 6 bases between them. This CDR3 has 14 residues. The CDR3 DNA is TGTGCCAGCAGCTTGGGCGGAGATAATTCACCCCTCCACTTT. Translation gives CASSLGGDNSPLHF.

The chain links TRBV4-1 to TRBJ2-1, with 12 positions matching TRBD2. This CDR3 has 18 amino acids. J was trimmed by 3 bases and V by 2 bases; bases with no gene match: 8. The germline V gene has CDR1 MGHRA and CDR2 YSYEKL. CDR3 amino acids: CASSQRLAGGTLYNEQFF. In DNA form, the CDR3 reads TGCGCCAGCAGCCAACGGCTAGCGGGAGGGACCCTCTACAATGAGCAGTTCTTC.

V usage is TRBV30 and J usage is TRBJ1-3; 8 positions agree with TRBD1. The germline gives CDR1 GTSNPN, CDR2 SVGIG (reference sequence). This CDR3 spans 14 amino acids. V shed 5 bases and J 5 bases; nucleotides not matched to a gene: 8. The CDR3 bases are TGTGCCTGGGAGGGACAGGAAGTAAGAAACACCATATATTTT. Its protein product is CAWEGQEVRNTIYF.

The chain carries TRBV27 and TRBJ2-7; 13 nucleotides agree with TRBD2. The CDR3 is made up of 16 amino acids. Germline V gene sequence: CDR1 MNHEY, CDR2 SMNVEV (reference sequence). The ends lost 5 bases at V and 0 bases at J; junction bases unmatched: 4. As DNA, the CDR3 is TGTGCCAGCAGTCGGGGGACTAGCGGGATCTCCTACGAGCAGTACTTC. Amino acid sequence: CASSRGTSGISYEQYF.

The chain uses TRBV27 and TRBJ2-5, with D perhaps matching TRBD1 (5 bases). Germline CDR1 MNHEY, CDR2 SMNVEV (reference sequence). Trimming removed 6 bases at V and 7 bases at J, with 12 bases between. CDR3 length: 12 amino acids. This CDR3 reads CASRSPRGTQYF. The CDR3 nucleotides are TGTGCCAGCAGAAGTCCTAGGGGGACCCAGTACTTC.

The CDR3 loop reads CASSSDLNAGEQFF. CDR3 nucleotides: TGTGCCAGCAGTTCTGATCTAAACGCGGGTGAGCAGTTCTTC. This chain links TRBV27 with TRBJ2-1; TRBD2 is a possible D gene (5 bases). Germline V gene lookup returns CDR1 MNHEY and CDR2 SMNVEV (reference sequence). The CDR3 loop spans 14 amino acids. Trimming took 4 bases from V and 9 from J, leaving 16 bases between them.

The chain joins TRBV2 to TRBJ1-4, with 9 bases aligning to TRBD1. Unmatched junction bases numbered 15, after V lost 11 bases and J lost 8 bases. Germline V CDR1 and CDR2: SNHLY, FYNNEI. The CDR3 is 15 residues long. The CDR3 protein is CAGGGTQGAWEKLFF. The CDR3 DNA reads TGTGCCGGCGGGGGAACACAGGGGGCGTGGGAAAAACTGTTTTTT.

The table lists this clonotype with a count of one. The chain recombines TRBV20-1 with TRBJ1-1; D not resolved. Germline V gene sequence: CDR1 DFQATT, CDR2 SNEGSKA (reference sequence). Trimming removed 3 bases from V and 6 bases from J, with 11 bases in between. The CDR3 totals 12 residues. For the CDR3, the DNA is TGCAGTGCTAGGAGCAGAAAAGCTGAAGCTTTCTTT. This translates into CSARSRKAEAFF.

J is TRBJ2-7 and V is TRBV20-1; D possibly corresponds to TRBD2 (6 bases). The length of the CDR3 is 15 residues. CDR1 DFQATT and CDR2 SNEGSKA come from the germline V gene (reference sequence). V lost 4 bases to trimming and J lost 0 bases, with 16 bases between them. This chain's CDR3 is CSAIARDVSSYEQYF. The CDR3 coding sequence is TGCAGTGCTATAGCGCGGGACGTTAGCTCCTACGAGCAGTACTTC.

V is TRBV2 and J is TRBJ2-5; 14 nucleotides line up with TRBD2. Losses at the gene ends were 5 bases for V and 5 bases for J; bases not matched to a gene: 7. The CDR3 runs to 16 residues. Germline CDR1 is SNHLY and CDR2 is FYNNEI. Written as DNA, the CDR3 is TGTGCCAGCAGTCATCGACTAGCGGGAGGGCCGGAGACCCAGTACTTC. Translation gives CASSHRLAGGPETQYF.

This clonotype was detected a few times. CDR3 sequence: CASSLNGQETQYF. Written as DNA, the CDR3 is TGTGCCAGCAGTTTAAACGGCCAAGAGACCCAGTACTTC. The chain employs TRBV28 and TRBJ2-5; D unresolved. CDR3 length: 13 amino acids. Germline loops: CDR1 MDHEN, CDR2 SYDVKM. V lost 2 bases and J lost 1, with 5 bases in between.